The 21 T cell receptor beta chains below come from one sample, sequenced in a study of CD8 T cells in ankylosing spondylitis. Findings of the study overall: In ankylosing spondylitis blood, a motif of about 8 highly homologous TCR beta variants appeared characteristic.

Each CDR3 protein gets one entry after TCRdb re-called the 5' RACE reads with MiXCR. Here the sample spans hundreds of thousands of distinct CDR3 sequences, roughly 25% being singletons. Their cognate antigens are unknown. The sample taken for sequencing was blood, either unsorted or a sorted T cell fraction (not recorded which). All receptors come from a male donor with ankylosing spondylitis.

This clonotype has more than one count but fewer than ten. The CDR3, as DNA: TGTGCCAGCAGCTTATCATCGGGATTGGAAAAACTGTTTTTT. Translated, it gives CASSLSSGLEKLFF. The rearrangement joins TRBV11-2 to TRBJ1-4; D is unresolved. Germline assignment: CDR1 SGHAT and CDR2 FQNNGV. Trimming shortened V by 2 bases and J by 8 bases, and 12 bases separated the two germline ends. The CDR3 spans 14 residues.

The rearrangement uses TRBV28 and TRBJ2-7; TRBD2 might be the D (5 bases). This CDR3 contains 18 residues. The V end lost 7 bases, the J end lost 1 base, and 26 bases lay between the germline ends. Per germline, CDR1 MDHEN and CDR2 SYDVKM. Here the CDR3 reads CASKGGRGDRRASYEQYF. The CDR3 DNA sequence: TGTGCCAGCAAAGGAGGTCGAGGTGATCGGCGGGCATCCTACGAGCAGTACTTC.

The chain has TRBV5-1 and TRBJ2-2, with 11 bases fitting TRBD2. The CDR3 is 16 amino acids. V was pared by 4 bases and J by 4 bases, with 6 bases of the junction left unmatched. The germline V gene has CDR1 SGHRS and CDR2 YFSETQ. The CDR3 reads CASSAGLAEGTGELFF. CDR3 sequence (DNA): TGCGCCAGCAGCGCGGGACTAGCGGAAGGCACCGGGGAGCTGTTTTTT.

CDR3 DNA sequence: TGCAGTGCAATGGCAGGGGGAGACGAAAAACTGTTTTTT. Translating gives CSAMAGGDEKLFF. The genes are TRBV20-1 and TRBJ1-4; TRBD1 matches 7 bases. In germline, CDR1 is DFQATT, CDR2 SNEGSKA (reference sequence). Trimming cost V 6 bases and J 8 bases; bases outside gene matches: 9. This CDR3 is 13 amino acids long.

This clonotype was detected only a few times. The chain couples TRBV5-1 to TRBJ2-4, with 8 positions matching TRBD1. V dropped 4 bases and J dropped 5; count of bases not matched to a gene: 2. The CDR3 contains 13 residues. Germline lookup yields CDR1 SGHRS and CDR2 YFSETQ. The CDR3 sequence is CASSLGQENIQYF. CDR3 coding DNA: TGCGCCAGCAGCCTGGGACAGGAAAACATTCAGTACTTC.

The rearrangement links TRBV5-6 to TRBJ1-3, with D unclear. Trimming took 0 bases from V and 0 from J, leaving 7 bases between them. Germline CDR1 and CDR2: SGHDT and YYEEEE. The CDR3 runs to 15 residues. DNA of the CDR3: TGTGCCAGCAGCTTGGAGGCTTTCTCTGGAAACACCATATATTTT. Protein sequence: CASSLEAFSGNTIYF.

This clonotype appeared a few times. This rearrangement joins TRBV20-1 to TRBJ2-3; 7 bases map to TRBD2. Per the germline V gene, CDR1 is DFQATT and CDR2 is SNEGSKA (reference sequence). This CDR3 has 14 residues. V was pared by 3 bases and J by 4 bases, with 7 bases of the junction left unmatched. The CDR3 region is CSASLAGDPDTQYF. CDR3 nucleotides: TGCAGTGCTAGTTTGGCGGGAGACCCAGATACGCAGTATTTT.

V usage is TRBV2 and J usage is TRBJ2-2; TRBD2 matches 7 bases. There are 15 residues in the CDR3. The junction had 8 bases not matched to a gene; V was cut back by 7 bases and J by 3 bases. Germline V gene lookup returns CDR1 SNHLY and CDR2 FYNNEI. The CDR3 DNA sequence: TGTGCCAGCAATAGGGCTAGCGGATACACCGGGGAGCTGTTTTTT. Encoded protein: CASNRASGYTGELFF.

This clonotype was seen once. The rearrangement uses TRBV20-1 and TRBJ2-3; 14 positions agree with TRBD2. CDR3 length equals 15 residues. The trim removed 3 bases at V and 4 bases at J, leaving 3 bases unmatched. Germline assignment: CDR1 DFQATT and CDR2 SNEGSKA (reference sequence). This CDR3 reads CSARTSGRASDTQYF. The CDR3 DNA reads as TGCAGTGCTAGGACTAGCGGGAGGGCCTCAGATACGCAGTATTTT.

The chain joins TRBV29-1 to TRBJ1-4; the match to TRBD1 covers 9 bases. J lost 8 bases, V lost 7 bases, and 11 bases had no gene match. Germline V gene lookup returns CDR1 SQVTM and CDR2 ANQGSEA. The CDR3 runs 14 residues. CDR3 DNA: TGCAGCGCCTCTCCCGGGACAGGGAAGGAAAAACTGTTTTTT. It encodes CSASPGTGKEKLFF.

The table lists this clonotype with many counts. V usage is TRBV7-8 and J usage is TRBJ1-6, with 8 bases fitting TRBD1. The V and J ends lost 1 base and 7 bases, in that order; junction bases with no gene match: 6. This CDR3 comprises 16 residues. The germline V gene encodes CDR1 SGHVS and CDR2 FQNEAQ. CDR3 in DNA: TGTGCCAGCAGCTTAGAGGTTGGACAGGGAAATTCACCCCTCCACTTT. This translates into CASSLEVGQGNSPLHF.

The CDR3 nucleotides read TGCAGTGCTTCCCGCGAGGGTAACACTGAAGCTTTCTTT. Its protein is CSASREGNTEAFF. The V and J genes are TRBV20-1 and TRBJ1-1; unclear D gene. The CDR3 loop spans 13 amino acids. Germline V gives CDR1 DFQATT, CDR2 SNEGSKA (reference sequence). V dropped 5 bases and J dropped 2 bases, with 12 bases sitting between them.

The chain is built from TRBV19 and TRBJ2-3, with TRBD2 matching over 8 bases. CDR1 is LNHDA and CDR2 is SQIVND in the germline V gene (reference sequence). V was pared by 8 bases and J by 4 bases, with 11 bases of the junction left unmatched. This CDR3 has 15 amino acids. The CDR3 spells CASPPSGREADTQYF. CDR3 coding DNA: TGTGCCAGTCCCCCCTCCGGGAGGGAAGCAGATACGCAGTATTTT.

J is TRBJ2-1 and V is TRBV12-3 or TRBV12-4, with 9 bases fitting TRBD2. The V gene end was trimmed by 2 bases and the J gene end by 5 bases; junction bases not matched to a gene: 4. This CDR3 comprises 15 residues. This CDR3 is CASSLYGTSHNEQFF. The DNA for the CDR3 is TGTGCCAGCAGTTTATACGGGACTAGCCACAATGAGCAGTTCTTC.

This chain uses TRBV5-1 with TRBJ2-5; 12 nucleotides line up with TRBD2. Trimming at V came to 7 bases and at J to 4 bases, leaving 5 bases not matched to a gene. This CDR3 has 14 amino acids. The germline V gene encodes CDR1 SGHRS and CDR2 YFSETQ. The CDR3 bases are TGCGCCAGCGCGACTAGCGGGAGAGTAGAGACCCAGTACTTC. This encodes CASATSGRVETQYF.

The rearrangement uses TRBV19 and TRBJ1-3, with D maybe TRBD1 (6 bases). The V gene lost 4 bases and the J gene lost 3 bases, with 10 bases spanning the gap. Germline V CDR1 and CDR2: LNHDA, SQIVND (reference sequence). The CDR3 length is 14 residues. CDR3 nucleotide sequence: TGTGCCAGTAGTACCACAGGGATTGGAAACACCATATATTTT. It translates to CASSTTGIGNTIYF.

The rearrangement links TRBV5-1 to TRBJ2-1; 8 bases are shared with TRBD1. CDR1 is SGHRS, CDR2 YFSETQ, per germline. Germline trimming cut 2 bases from V and 5 bases from J; bases unmatched to any gene: 3. CDR3 length: 14 residues. The CDR3 sequence: CASSFTGGNNEQFF. For the CDR3, the DNA is TGCGCCAGCAGCTTTACAGGGGGGAACAATGAGCAGTTCTTC.

The V and J genes are TRBV2 and TRBJ2-3; no reliable D call. Trimming cost V 7 bases and J 2 bases, with 16 bases left between them. Germline V gives CDR1 SNHLY, CDR2 FYNNEI. There are 15 residues in the CDR3. The CDR3 DNA follows: TGTGCCAGCACCTTCTGGTACGGACCCACAGATACGCAGTATTTT. Amino acids: CASTFWYGPTDTQYF.

This clonotype was seen more than once but under ten times. Possible read error: a much larger clone is one base away. The CDR3 sequence is CASSQVGAGELFF. The CDR3 DNA reads as TGTGCCAGCAGCCAAGTTGGGGCCGGGGAGCTGTTTTTT. J is TRBJ2-2 and V is TRBV14, with D uncertain. Trimming cost V 1 base and J 6 bases, with 6 bases left between them. Germline V CDR1 and CDR2: SGHDN, FVKESK. This CDR3 is built from 13 residues.

The V call is TRBV29-1, the J call TRBJ2-5; D unresolved. CDR3 length: 14 amino acids. Germline CDR1 is SQVTM and CDR2 is ANQGSEA. V was pared by 6 bases and J by 4 bases, with 18 bases between. The CDR3 DNA sequence: TGCAGCGTCCGCGCCTTCGGGCCACGAGAGACCCAGTACTTC. Translation gives CSVRAFGPRETQYF. The variable domain in full, completed from reference TRBV29-1 and TRBJ2-5, reads SAVISQKPSRDICQRGTSLTIQCQVDSQVTMMFWYRQQPGQSLTLIATANQGSEATYESGFVIDKFPISRPNLTFSTLTVSNMSPEDSSIYLCSVRAFGPRETQYFGPGTRLLVL.

J is TRBJ2-2 and V is TRBV20-1; no definite D call. Germline V lookup: CDR1 DFQATT, CDR2 SNEGSKA (reference sequence). V lost 3 bases, J lost 0 bases, and 11 bases lay in between. The CDR3 is made up of 15 amino acids. The CDR3 here is CSARGGDSNTGELFF. As DNA, the CDR3 is TGCAGTGCTAGGGGTGGGGATTCGAACACCGGGGAGCTGTTTTTT.